The clone carrying this T cell receptor (beta chain) was recorded only once. These data originate in a study of Graves' ophthalmopathy and Graves' hyperthyroidism. Investigators amplified TCR beta CDR3 regions from RNA transcripts. Following a first-round RT-PCR that used HTBI primers, a second-round multiplex PCR was carried out. TCRdb processed the multiplex PCR reads anew with MiXCR; each CDR3 protein has one entry. The sample contains hundreds of thousands of distinct CDR3 sequences, 22% of which appear only once. Source material: peripheral blood. The sequence derives from a woman in her late teens or twenties with stable Graves' hyperthyroidism. Some clones in this sample may be carry-over from other donors' samples.

The CDR3 reads CASTPMAGGNTEAFF. CDR3 in DNA: TGTGCCAGCACTCCCATGGCGGGCGGGAACACTGAAGCTTTCTTT. V is TRBV28 and J is TRBJ1-1; no firm D call. V dropped 7 bases and J dropped 1 base, with 16 bases sitting between them. From germline, CDR1 is MDHEN and CDR2 SYDVKM. The CDR3 extends over 15 amino acids.